This is a list of T cell receptor beta chains from one sample in a study of CD8 T cells in Susac syndrome. TCRdb independently ran MiXCR on the immunoSEQ multiplex PCR reads; one entry per CDR3 protein. Among almost 450,000 distinct CDR3 sequences listed, more than 80% were seen once. Sequencing was performed on CD8+ T cells from PBMCs. These receptors were obtained from a human donor with multiple sclerosis. CDR3s include the opening cysteine and the closing phenylalanine or tryptophan. The order of the fields is clone size, J gene, V gene, D gene, CDR3 protein, CDR3 DNA. The D gene is left open where the match is weak. Only some rows state a clone size, as once, few, many or a class for expanded clones.

size: -; J: TRBJ2-5; V: TRBV7-6; D: TRBD2; CDR3: CASSPQSGGGAQYF; DNA: TGTGCCAGCAGCCCCCAGTCGGGTGGGGGGGCCCAGTACTTC
size: -; J: TRBJ2-7; V: TRBV28; D: TRBD1; CDR3: CASRFNPRDRAYEQYF; DNA: TGTGCCAGCAGATTCAACCCCCGGGACAGAGCCTACGAGCAGTACTTC
size: -; J: TRBJ2-2; V: TRBV24-1; D: -; CDR3: CATSDLDPGAGELFF; DNA: TGTGCCACCAGTGATTTGGACCCAGGGGCCGGGGAGCTGTTTTTT
size: -; J: TRBJ1-5; V: TRBV20-1; D: -; CDR3: CSARVAQENQPQHF; DNA: TGCAGTGCTAGAGTCGCCCAAGAAAATCAGCCCCAGCATTTT
size: -; J: TRBJ2-1; V: TRBV20-1; D: TRBD2; CDR3: CSARLTSGIFNEQFF; DNA: TGCAGTGCTAGGCTTACTAGCGGGATTTTTAATGAGCAGTTCTTC
size: -; J: TRBJ1-1; V: TRBV30; D: -; CDR3: CAWDENHEAFF; DNA: TGTGCCTGGGACGAGAACCATGAAGCTTTCTTT
size: -; J: TRBJ2-5; V: TRBV7-7; D: -; CDR3: CASSLKASLGPQETQYF; DNA: TGTGCCAGCAGCTTAAAGGCTTCCCTAGGACCCCAAGAGACCCAGTACTTC
size: -; J: TRBJ2-5; V: TRBV7-9; D: -; CDR3: CASSSPLSHQETQYF; DNA: TGTGCCAGCAGCTCCCCTCTCTCTCACCAAGAGACCCAGTACTTC
size: once; J: TRBJ2-5; V: TRBV7-9; D: -; CDR3: CASSFPERGKETQYF; DNA: TGTGCCAGCAGCTTCCCCGAACGGGGGAAAGAGACCCAGTACTTC
size: -; J: TRBJ2-2; V: TRBV2; D: -; CDR3: CASEDTNTGELFF; DNA: TGTGCCAGCGAGGATACGAACACCGGGGAGCTGTTTTTT
size: -; J: TRBJ2-7; V: TRBV28; D: -; CDR3: CASSPQTGTYEQYF; DNA: TGTGCCAGCAGTCCTCAGACAGGAACCTACGAGCAGTACTTC
size: -; J: TRBJ2-3; V: TRBV10-3; D: -; CDR3: CAISDGENTDTQYF; DNA: TGTGCCATCAGTGATGGGGAGAACACAGATACGCAGTATTTT
size: -; J: TRBJ2-1; V: TRBV3-1; D: -; CDR3: CASSLRGIQGPTSEQFF; DNA: TGTGCCAGCAGCCTCCGAGGGATCCAGGGTCCTACATCAGAGCAGTTCTTC
size: -; J: TRBJ2-7; V: TRBV12-3/TRBV12-4; D: -; CDR3: CASSPADISSYEQYF; DNA: TGTGCCAGCAGCCCCGCCGACATTAGCTCCTACGAGCAGTACTTC
size: few; J: TRBJ2-3; V: TRBV6-5; D: TRBD2; CDR3: CASSYSPLAGDRDTQYF; DNA: TGTGCCAGCAGTTACAGCCCCCTAGCGGGAGACAGAGATACGCAGTATTTT
size: -; J: TRBJ2-7; V: TRBV13; D: -; CDR3: CASSLEGALEQYF; DNA: TGTGCCAGCAGCTTAGAAGGGGCGCTTGAGCAGTACTTC
size: -; J: TRBJ1-2; V: TRBV30; D: -; CDR3: CAWTDYYGYTF; DNA: TGTGCCTGGACAGATTACTATGGCTACACCTTC
size: -; J: TRBJ2-2; V: TRBV29-1; D: -; CDR3: CSAIASTGELFF; DNA: TGCAGCGCCATCGCAAGCACCGGGGAGCTGTTTTTT
size: -; J: TRBJ1-2; V: TRBV30; D: -; CDR3: CAAPLGGDGYTF; DNA: TGTGCCGCCCCCCTCGGGGGCGATGGCTACACCTTC
size: -; J: TRBJ1-1; V: TRBV19; D: -; CDR3: CASSIATATEAFF; DNA: TGTGCCAGTAGTATCGCAACAGCCACTGAAGCTTTCTTT
size: once; J: TRBJ2-1; V: TRBV4-1; D: -; CDR3: CASSQGDSKKQFF; DNA: TGCGCCAGCAGCCAAGGCGACTCGAAAAAGCAGTTCTTC
size: -; J: TRBJ2-7; V: TRBV30; D: -; CDR3: CAFTQGVYEQYF; DNA: TGTGCCTTCACTCAGGGAGTCTACGAGCAGTACTTC
size: -; J: TRBJ1-1; V: TRBV5-8; D: TRBD1; CDR3: CASNLPGQGSKTEAFF; DNA: TGTGCCAGCAATCTACCGGGACAGGGAAGTAAGACTGAAGCTTTCTTT
size: once; J: TRBJ2-1; V: TRBV18; D: TRBD1; CDR3: CASSATGASNTHNEQFF; DNA: TGTGCCAGCTCAGCTACAGGGGCCAGCAATACTCACAATGAGCAGTTCTTC
size: -; J: TRBJ2-7; V: TRBV27; D: -; CDR3: CASSNLGIGEQYF; DNA: TGTGCCAGCAGTAATCTGGGGATTGGAGAGCAGTACTTC
size: once; J: TRBJ1-1; V: TRBV7-9; D: -; CDR3: CASLDLPRTEAFF; DNA: TGTGCCAGCCTAGACCTCCCCAGAACGGAAGCTTTCTTT
size: -; J: TRBJ2-7; V: TRBV6-2/TRBV6-3; D: -; CDR3: CASSYSRGESYEQYF; DNA: TGTGCCAGCAGTTACTCTCGCGGGGAATCCTACGAGCAGTACTTC
size: -; J: TRBJ2-5; V: TRBV5-1; D: TRBD2; CDR3: CASSGSSGTSGGPQETQYF; DNA: TGCGCCAGCAGCGGCAGCTCCGGGACTAGCGGGGGGCCCCAAGAGACCCAGTACTTC
size: few; J: TRBJ2-7; V: TRBV7-6; D: -; CDR3: CASRGEGENEQYF; DNA: TGTGCCAGCAGAGGGGAGGGGGAAAACGAGCAGTACTTC
size: -; J: TRBJ2-2; V: TRBV12-3/TRBV12-4; D: TRBD1; CDR3: CASTRTGGFTGELFF; DNA: TGTGCCAGCACCCGGACAGGGGGCTTTACCGGGGAGCTGTTTTTT
size: -; J: TRBJ1-2; V: TRBV4-1; D: -; CDR3: CASSQDSGDRYTF; DNA: TGCGCCAGCAGCCAAGATTCAGGGGATCGCTACACCTTC
size: -; J: TRBJ2-7; V: TRBV3-1; D: -; CDR3: CASSQVENLYEQYF; DNA: TGTGCCAGCAGCCAAGTCGAGAACCTCTACGAGCAGTACTTC
size: -; J: TRBJ1-1; V: TRBV30; D: -; CDR3: CAWSGHTEAFF; DNA: TGTGCCTGGAGTGGGCACACTGAAGCTTTCTTT
size: -; J: TRBJ2-7; V: TRBV7-9; D: -; CDR3: CASSFVVGTEQYF; DNA: TGTGCCAGCAGCTTCGTCGTCGGGACCGAGCAGTACTTC
size: -; J: TRBJ2-7; V: TRBV7-9; D: -; CDR3: CASSLESLYRRTYEQYF; DNA: TGTGCCAGCAGCTTAGAAAGTCTTTACAGGAGGACCTACGAGCAGTACTTC